These 16 T cell receptor beta chains share one sample of origin, sequenced in a study of blood T cell repertoires in COVID-19. Measured with immunoSEQ multiplex PCR; TCRdb has only the in-frame clones, and not every one. The data contain some 220,000 clones, 83% of them seen just once; the ten biggest clones take up 1.3%. Sequenced input: peripheral blood. All receptors derive from a woman aged 25 to 39 with COVID-19, enrolled during active disease.

Details on this clone: Distinct nucleotide sequences in the sample also encode this CDR3. The chain joins TRBV7-9 to TRBJ2-1; TRBD2 matches 13 bases. Looked up from germline, CDR1 is SEHNR and CDR2 is FQNEAQ (reference sequence). V lost 5 bases and J lost 7; bases outside the gene matches: 5. The CDR3 runs 15 residues. The CDR3 here is CASSRTSGRGNEQFF. The CDR3 nucleotides are TGTGCCAGCAGCCGTACTAGCGGGAGGGGGAATGAGCAGTTCTTC.

The V gene is TRBV7-9, the J gene TRBJ2-5, with 7 bases identical to TRBD2. Germline V lookup: CDR1 SEHNR, CDR2 FQNEAQ (reference sequence). V was clipped by 5 bases and J by 5 bases; unmatched bases: 8. The CDR3 spans 14 residues. The CDR3 loop is CASSPTSAEETQYF. The CDR3 DNA reads as TGTGCCAGCAGCCCAACTAGCGCGGAGGAGACCCAGTACTTC.

CDR3 nucleotides: TGTGCCAGCAGCTTCGAGTACAATGAGCAGTTCTTC. It yields the protein CASSFEYNEQFF. This chain joins TRBV7-8 and TRBJ2-1; D is unclear. This CDR3 has 12 residues. Trimming removed 3 bases at V and 4 bases at J, with 4 bases between. Germline-derived CDR1 and CDR2 are SGHVS and FQNEAQ.

This clone was picked up one time. The chain joins TRBV6-2 or TRBV6-3 to TRBJ1-1; D is possibly TRBD1 (5 bases). Germline values: CDR1 MNHEY, CDR2 SVGEGT. Trimming removed 0 bases from V and 1 base from J, with 9 bases in between. The CDR3 loop spans 15 amino acids. CDR3 nucleotides: TGTGCCAGCAGTTACTCCACGACAGCGAACACTGAAGCTTTCTTT. This encodes CASSYSTTANTEAFF.

The chain has TRBV19 and TRBJ1-5; a possible D gene is TRBD1 (6 bases). V dropped 1 base and J dropped 2 bases, with 21 bases sitting between them. The CDR3 is 19 residues long. Germline CDR1 reads LNHDA; CDR2 reads SQIVND (reference sequence). The CDR3 DNA reads as TGTGCCAGTAGTATAGTATCGGGACACTCTGTGGAGGGCAATCAGCCCCAGCATTTT. Protein product: CASSIVSGHSVEGNQPQHF.

The rearrangement links TRBV13 to TRBJ2-1, with D uncertain. The CDR3 covers 14 residues. V was cut by 5 bases and J by 8 bases, with 16 bases left in between. The germline gives CDR1 PRHDT, CDR2 FYEKMQ (reference sequence). The CDR3 loop is CASSVEVGSHEQFF. In nucleotides, the CDR3 is TGTGCCAGCAGCGTCGAGGTTGGGTCCCATGAGCAGTTCTTC.

The chain is built from TRBV7-9 and TRBJ1-1; weak D call: TRBD1 (6 bases). CDR3 length equals 13 residues. Trimming shortened V by 6 bases and J by 2 bases, and 10 bases separated the two germline ends. Germline CDR1 reads SEHNR; CDR2 reads FQNEAQ (reference sequence). CDR3 loop: CASRDSPNTEAFF. CDR3 bases: TGTGCCAGCAGGGACAGCCCAAACACTGAAGCTTTCTTT.

The chain couples TRBV5-1 to TRBJ1-2; 9 nucleotides match TRBD1. The CDR3 has 14 residues. Germline CDR1 reads SGHRS; CDR2 reads YFSETQ. Unmatched junction bases numbered 3, after V lost 0 bases and J lost 6 bases. The CDR3 loop reads CASSLGTGVDGYTF. The CDR3, as DNA: TGCGCCAGCAGCTTGGGGACAGGGGTGGATGGCTACACCTTC.

This clone was counted a single time. V is TRBV10-2 and J is TRBJ2-2; 7 bases map to TRBD2. The CDR3 runs to 16 residues. The germline CDR1 and CDR2 sequences are WSHSY and SAAADI. J was trimmed by 5 bases and V by 6 bases; bases with no gene match: 12. DNA for the CDR3: TGCGCCAGCAGCCCAGATCGGGGAGGGAGGACCGGGGAGCTGTTTTTT. Amino acid sequence: CASSPDRGGRTGELFF.

The CDR3 sequence is CASRPQGDHNEQFF. In nucleotides, the CDR3 is TGTGCCAGCAGGCCACAGGGGGATCACAATGAGCAGTTCTTC. The chain links TRBV21-1 to TRBJ2-1; the D segment call TRBD1 is taken from the table without a DNA check. TRBV21-1 is termed a pseudogene. The CDR3 contains 14 residues.

The rearrangement uses TRBV7-2 and TRBJ2-3; D remains unclear. The CDR3 runs 14 residues. The V end was cut by 2 bases, the J end by 5 bases, with 11 bases between. Germline values: CDR1 SGHTA, CDR2 FQGNSA. The CDR3 sequence is CASSLSSFGDTQYF. In nucleotides, the CDR3 is TGTGCCAGCAGCTTAAGTAGCTTCGGAGATACGCAGTATTTT.

The J gene is TRBJ2-7, the V gene TRBV19; 12 positions match TRBD1. The germline CDR1 and CDR2 sequences are LNHDA and SQIVND (reference sequence). This CDR3 contains 16 residues. The V and J ends lost 3 bases and 5 bases, in that order; junction bases with no gene match: 8. The CDR3 DNA follows: TGTGCCAGTAGTATGAACGCGGGACAGGGGGCCGACGAGCAGTACTTC. This sequence encodes CASSMNAGQGADEQYF.

The V call is TRBV6-2 or TRBV6-3, the J call TRBJ2-1; tentatively, D is TRBD2 (6 bases). CDR1 MNHEY and CDR2 SVGEGT come from the germline V gene. This CDR3 comprises 14 residues. The ends were cut back, 2 bases at V and 5 bases at J, with 10 bases in the middle. This CDR3 reads CASSYRGEDNEQFF. The CDR3, as DNA: TGTGCCAGCAGTTACCGCGGGGAAGACAATGAGCAGTTCTTC.

The chain has TRBV5-5 and TRBJ1-2, with a possible D match to TRBD1 (6 bases). The CDR3 runs to 15 residues. CDR1 and CDR2 (germline): SGHKS, YYEKEE (reference sequence). With 5 bases removed from V and 4 bases from J, the gap between germline ends came to 18 bases. In DNA form, the CDR3 reads TGTGCCAGCAGTAACAGGGAAGGCGCGAGCTATGGCTACACCTTC. Translating gives CASSNREGASYGYTF. Combining the CDR3 with reference TRBV5-5 and TRBJ1-2 gives the whole variable domain DAGVTQSPTHLIKTRGQQVTLRCSPISGHKSVSWYQQVLGQGPQFIFQYYEKEERGRGNFPDRFSARQFPNYSSELNVNALLLGDSALYLCASSNREGASYGYTFGSGTRLTVV.

In its sample, this clone was seen once. The chain recombines TRBV11-2 with TRBJ2-5; tentative D call: TRBD2 (6 bases). Germline CDR1 reads SGHAT; CDR2 reads FQNNGV. Trimming left V 4 bases short and J 5 bases short, with 14 bases between. The CDR3 has 14 amino acids. The CDR3 DNA is TGTGCCAGCAGCTCTCGGACCAGCGGGGAGACCCAGTACTTC. It yields the protein CASSSRTSGETQYF.

The chain uses TRBV19 and TRBJ2-3; the match to TRBD2 covers 7 bases. CDR3 length equals 16 residues. J gave up 2 bases and V 6 bases, and 11 bases lay outside the gene matches. The V gene's germline CDR1 is LNHDA and CDR2 SQIVND (reference sequence). In DNA form, the CDR3 reads TGTGCCAGTAGGGACTCGGGGGGTGGCTCCACAGATACGCAGTATTTT. Encoded protein: CASRDSGGGSTDTQYF.